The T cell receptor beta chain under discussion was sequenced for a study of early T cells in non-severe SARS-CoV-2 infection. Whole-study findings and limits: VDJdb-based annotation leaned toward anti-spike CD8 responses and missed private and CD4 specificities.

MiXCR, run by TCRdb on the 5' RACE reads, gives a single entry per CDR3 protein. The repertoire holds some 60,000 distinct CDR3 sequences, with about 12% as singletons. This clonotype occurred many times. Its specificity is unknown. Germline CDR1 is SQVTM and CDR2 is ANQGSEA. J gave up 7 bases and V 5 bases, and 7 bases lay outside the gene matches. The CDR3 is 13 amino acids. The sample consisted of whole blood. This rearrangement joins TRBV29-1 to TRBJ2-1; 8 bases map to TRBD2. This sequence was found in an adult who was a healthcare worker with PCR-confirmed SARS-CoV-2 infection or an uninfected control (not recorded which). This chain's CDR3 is CSVSSGNINEQFF. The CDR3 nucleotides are TGCAGCGTTAGTAGCGGGAACATAAATGAGCAGTTCTTC.